The 22 T cell receptor beta chains below were found in one sample sequenced in a study of T cells expressing NK-cell markers. TCRdb re-called the 5' RACE reads and catalogs CDR3 proteins one per entry, DNA excluded. The sample table includes 130,000 to 150,000 distinct CDR3 sequences. Source material: blood T cells: a sorted CD56 or NKG2C T cell subset, CD4+ or CD8+ T cells, or bulk PBMC T cells (not recorded which). The receptor source for this set is a young man in good health.

The V gene is TRBV29-1, the J gene TRBJ1-1. The CDR3 has 14 residues. Germline lookup yields CDR1 SQVTM and CDR2 ANQGSEA. CDR3 loop: CSVEDGEAAGVAFF.

This rearrangement joins TRBV5-5 to TRBJ2-1; no DNA is available, so the TRBD2 call from TCRdb remains unchecked. The CDR3 is 15 residues long. Germline lookup yields CDR1 SGHKS and CDR2 YYEKEE (reference sequence). The CDR3 sequence: CASSFALAAYNEQFF.

The chain uses TRBV29-1 and TRBJ1-3. The V gene's germline CDR1 is SQVTM and CDR2 ANQGSEA. The CDR3 contains 13 residues. The CDR3 sequence: CSVESRFGNTIYF.

V and J are TRBV7-9 and TRBJ2-1; absent DNA, TCRdb's TRBD2 call cannot be checked. CDR3 size: 14 residues. Germline CDR1 and CDR2: SEHNR and FQNEAQ (reference sequence). The CDR3 sequence: CASSSEDKWDEQFF.

The chain employs TRBV29-1 and TRBJ2-1; TCRdb proposes TRBD2, but this gene call is untestable without DNA. The CDR3 runs to 19 residues. Germline-derived CDR1 and CDR2 are SQVTM and ANQGSEA. CDR3 region: CSVEGEPTPSGSSYNEQFF.

The chain recombines TRBV20-1 with TRBJ2-1. The CDR3 totals 14 residues. Germline CDR1 DFQATT, CDR2 SNEGSKA (reference sequence). The CDR3: CSARGLASMNEQFF.

The V and J genes are TRBV11-2 and TRBJ2-2; the D gene TCRdb calls, TRBD2, cannot be checked with no DNA. Germline-derived CDR1 and CDR2 are SGHAT and FQNNGV. This CDR3 contains 19 residues. The chain's CDR3 is CASSGTTPGTSGNTGELFF.

V and J are TRBV4-2 and TRBJ1-6; TCRdb outputs TRBD1, but without DNA this stays unchecked. Looked up from germline, CDR1 is LGHNA and CDR2 is YNFKEQ. The CDR3 length is 16 residues. The CDR3 sequence: CASTRLHRDRDSPLHF.

The rearrangement joins TRBV2 to TRBJ2-7; TCRdb's D gene call, TRBD1, goes unchecked for lack of DNA. The CDR3 contains 13 residues. Germline V gene sequence: CDR1 SNHLY, CDR2 FYNNEI. CDR3 amino acids: CARSRQGTYEQYF.

The rearrangement links TRBV5-6 to TRBJ2-3. CDR3 size: 12 residues. Germline CDR1 is SGHDT and CDR2 is YYEEEE. The CDR3 here is CASTLNADTQYF.

This chain joins TRBV27 and TRBJ2-3. The CDR3 contains 13 residues. CDR1 and CDR2 from the germline V gene are MNHEY and SMNVEV (reference sequence). The CDR3 loop is CASSLSGTDTQYF.

The gene calls are TRBV12-3 or TRBV12-4 and TRBJ1-2; TCRdb picks TRBD1, but there is no DNA to check that call. CDR3 length: 15 amino acids. CDR3 region: CASSQTQGAVDGYTF.

The J gene is TRBJ2-7, the V gene TRBV6-1; as DNA is missing, the TRBD1 call by TCRdb cannot be tested. Germline-derived CDR1 and CDR2 are MNHNS and SASEGT. The CDR3 extends over 15 amino acids. CDR3 amino acids: CASSSLPGQAYEQYF.

The chain carries TRBV15 and TRBJ1-1. Germline V gives CDR1 LNHNV, CDR2 YYDKDF (reference sequence). This CDR3 region has 15 residues. The CDR3 loop is CATSLRIEVRTEAFF. Full variable domain (remainder filled in from reference TRBV15 and TRBJ1-1): DAMVIQNPRYQVTQFGKPVTLSCSQTLNHNVMYWYQQKSSQAPKLLFHYYDKDFNNEADTPDNFQSRRPNTSFCFLDIRSPGLGDTAMYLCATSLRIEVRTEAFFGQGTRLTVV.

The V gene is TRBV7-2, the J gene TRBJ2-1; no DNA is available, so the TRBD2 call from TCRdb remains unchecked. The CDR3 has 13 residues. Germline CDR1 and CDR2: SGHTA and FQGNSA. The CDR3 loop reads CAGIAVPYNEQFF.

The chain employs TRBV12-3 or TRBV12-4 and TRBJ2-3; TCRdb names TRBD1, which stays unverified in the absence of DNA. The CDR3 consists of 14 residues. This CDR3 reads CASSRRLGPDTQYF.

The chain has TRBV7-6 and TRBJ2-5; TCRdb gives TRBD2 as the D gene, but with no DNA this cannot be confirmed. CDR3 length equals 15 residues. Germline-derived CDR1 and CDR2 are SGHVS and FNYEAQ. The CDR3 loop reads CASSLEGSSGETQYF.

Here the CDR3 reads CASSSGGYGYTF. The chain recombines TRBV27 with TRBJ1-2; TCRdb selects TRBD1, and the lack of DNA leaves this call unchecked. This CDR3 has 12 amino acids. Germline V gene data show CDR1 as MNHEY and CDR2 as SMNVEV (reference sequence).

This chain uses TRBV7-9 with TRBJ2-3. Germline loops: CDR1 SEHNR, CDR2 FQNEAQ (reference sequence). The CDR3 spans 17 residues. CDR3 amino acids: CASSLASATRYTDTQYF.

The rearrangement uses TRBV18 and TRBJ2-2; TCRdb's D gene call, TRBD1, goes unchecked for lack of DNA. CDR3 length: 17 residues. Germline lookup yields CDR1 KGHSH and CDR2 LQKENI. The CDR3 here is CASSPSSTGQNTGELFF.

The chain recombines TRBV12-3 or TRBV12-4 with TRBJ2-2. The CDR3 extends over 14 amino acids. The chain's CDR3 is CASSSQYVGGELFF.

The CDR3 loop reads CAWKGGTVYTEAFF. The V and J genes are TRBV30 and TRBJ1-1; TCRdb reports TRBD1, a call that lacks DNA to check it against. CDR1 GTSNPN and CDR2 SVGIG come from the germline V gene (reference sequence). The CDR3 extends over 14 amino acids.